This T cell receptor beta chain was found in a study of blood T cell repertoires in COVID-19. Overall study: Samples of COVID-19 (acute and convalescent) were obtained from the United States, Italy and Spain.

Original methodology: Cell counts per sample came from amplifying reference gene primers. TCRdb's table, derived via immunoSEQ multiplex PCR, lists solely in-frame clones and lacks some. V, J and clone size derive from that table, while D and trimming were established from the DNA sequence. The sample contains about 200,000 clones, roughly nine tenths of which appear only once. Seattle cases were enrolled at active infection and followed longitudinally. The CDR3 runs 15 residues. Germline V gives CDR1 LGHDT, CDR2 YNNKEL (reference sequence). With 0 bases removed from V and 9 bases from J, the gap between germline ends came to 12 bases.

The chain links TRBV3-1 (or the pseudogene TRBV3-2) to TRBJ1-6; D not resolved. Input material: peripheral blood. This sequence was found in a man between 60 and 70 years old with COVID-19, enrolled during active disease. The chain's CDR3 is CASSQDLGGRSPLHF. In DNA form, the CDR3 reads TGTGCCAGCAGCCAAGATCTGGGAGGACGTTCACCCCTCCACTTT.